This TCR beta chain was identified in a study of immune heterogeneity within non-small cell lung tumors. Study-wide points: Multiple tumor sites within a patient showed recurrence of identical dominant CDR3 beta clonotypes; site-unique high-frequency clones were present as well. Clonotypes of T-cell receptor beta found at high frequency were largely distinct between individual patients.

TCR beta CDR3 was amplified by multiplex PCR using 32 V and 13 J primers. TCRdb used MiXCR to reprocess the multiplex PCR reads, holding one entry per CDR3 protein. The sample lists approximately 20,000 distinct CDR3 sequences, 25% to 30% occurring once. This clonotype was detected only once. No antigen is known for it. Given a much more abundant clone one base away, this may be a read error. For each sample, template was approximately 0.6 ug of bulk tumor genomic DNA. Several biopsies were spaced far apart within each primary tumor and obtained as surgery took place. Curative surgical treatment was performed in patients who had newly diagnosed, untreated non-small cell lung cancer. A total of approximately 15 patients with newly diagnosed non-small cell lung cancer, all of whom were undergoing surgery with curative intent, made up the donors. The CDR3 consists of 13 residues. CDR1 and CDR2 (germline): SGHRS, YFSETQ.

The sample comprised lung tumor tissue. V is TRBV5-1 and J is TRBJ2-7; D might be TRBD2 (6 bases). This clonotype was obtained from a man aged 40-50 years with non-small cell lung cancer. Written as DNA, the CDR3 is TGCACCAGCAGCTTGGAGGGGAGATACGAGCAGTACTTC. Translation: CTSSLEGRYEQYF.